The rows below give T cell receptor beta chains drawn from one sample of a study of spatial heterogeneity in lung cancer. TCRdb independently ran MiXCR on the 5' RACE reads; one entry per CDR3 protein. Here the sample spans around 30,000 distinct CDR3 sequences, roughly 5.5% being singletons. This sample comprised PBMCs, obtained at follow-up. Source of these receptors: a male donor with early-stage non-small cell lung cancer. Both conserved end residues are part of each CDR3. D genes are given only for firm matches. Expanded clones get a size class; other rows say once, few or many, or leave the size out.

>many|TRBJ2-3|TRBV9|NA
CASSVGPRRVVSDTQYF
TGTGCCAGCAGCGTAGGTCCAAGGCGGGTTGTCTCAGATACGCAGTATTTT
>NA|TRBJ2-3|TRBV5-1|TRBD2
CASSGGTSGSTDTQYF
TGCGCCAGCAGCGGCGGGACTAGCGGGAGCACAGATACGCAGTATTTT
>many|TRBJ1-1|TRBV7-3|NA
CASSLNQRDTEAFF
TGTGCCAGCAGCTTAAACCAGCGGGACACTGAAGCTTTCTTT
>many|TRBJ2-2|TRBV2|NA
CASSRDTNTGELFF
TGTGCCAGCAGTCGGGACACAAACACCGGGGAGCTGTTTTTT
>NA|TRBJ1-2|TRBV25-1|NA
CASSINRVAGYTF
TGTGCCAGCAGTATAAACAGGGTGGCAGGCTACACCTTC
>NA|TRBJ2-1|TRBV11-3|NA
CASSSLTSGEQFF
TGTGCCAGCAGCTCCCTGACTAGTGGGGAGCAGTTCTTC
>many|TRBJ1-4|TRBV29-1|NA
CSVEEPLYEKLFF
TGCAGCGTTGAAGAGCCCCTATATGAAAAACTGTTTTTT
>many|TRBJ1-1|TRBV5-1|NA
CASSAQDTNTEAFF
TGCGCCAGCAGCGCCCAGGACACCAACACTGAAGCTTTCTTT
>few|TRBJ1-2|TRBV12-3/TRBV12-4|NA
CASTPGTGYAYTF
TGTGCCAGCACCCCCGGGACGGGATATGCCTACACCTTC
>NA|TRBJ1-1|TRBV19|NA
CASDVRRAASNTEAFF
TGTGCCAGTGATGTTCGGAGGGCAGCCTCGAACACTGAAGCTTTCTTT
>many|TRBJ1-1|TRBV27|TRBD1
CASTPLGQDGVEAFF
TGTGCCAGCACCCCACTCGGACAGGACGGAGTTGAAGCTTTCTTT
>NA|TRBJ2-5|TRBV5-1|TRBD1
CASSVGQGQETQYF
TGCGCCAGCAGCGTGGGACAGGGACAAGAGACCCAGTACTTC
>many|TRBJ2-7|TRBV9|TRBD2
CASSVTPGGAYEQYF
TGTGCCAGCAGCGTAACGCCGGGGGGTGCCTACGAGCAGTACTTC
>NA|TRBJ1-1|TRBV19|NA
CASKSREENTEAFF
TGTGCCAGTAAGTCCAGGGAGGAGAACACTGAAGCTTTCTTT
>many|TRBJ2-2|TRBV7-2|NA
CASSLDAGRTGELFF
TGTGCCAGCAGCTTAGACGCGGGACGAACCGGGGAGCTGTTTTTT
>many|TRBJ1-1|TRBV10-2|NA
CASSEGLLRGNTEAFF
TGCGCCAGCAGTGAGGGTCTGTTAAGGGGGAACACTGAAGCTTTCTTT
>medium-sized|TRBJ1-2|TRBV21-1|NA
CASSKDVGHHSRNYGYTF
TGTGCCAGCAGCAAAGATGTAGGACATCACTCGCGTAACTATGGCTACACCTTC
>many|TRBJ2-3|TRBV12-3/TRBV12-4|NA
CASSFIMSDTQYF
TGTGCCAGCAGTTTTATCATGTCTGATACGCAGTATTTT
>many|TRBJ2-5|TRBV7-2|TRBD2
CASSSWTSGKETQYF
TGTGCCAGCAGCTCCTGGACTAGCGGGAAAGAGACCCAGTACTTC
>many|TRBJ1-2|TRBV5-5|TRBD1
CASSFLTGTATILGYTF
TGTGCCAGCAGCTTTCTCACCGGGACAGCCACTATTTTAGGCTACACCTTC
>many|TRBJ1-6|TRBV18|TRBD1
CASSQDRGGSPLHF
TGTGCCAGCTCCCAAGACAGGGGAGGGTCACCCCTCCACTTT
>NA|TRBJ2-4|TRBV21-1|NA
CASSTTTGRIRLAKNIQYF
TGTGCCAGCAGCACCACGACCGGGAGAATTCGACTAGCCAAAAACATTCAGTACTTC
>NA|TRBJ2-1|TRBV12-3/TRBV12-4|NA
CASSFTPVEQFF
TGTGCCAGCAGTTTTACCCCCGTAGAGCAGTTCTTC
>NA|TRBJ2-2|TRBV6-6|NA
CASSSSKNTGELFF
TGTGCCAGCAGTTCATCTAAGAACACCGGGGAGCTGTTTTTT
>few|TRBJ1-5|TRBV6-5|NA
CASSYEGNQPQHF
TGTGCCAGCAGTTACGAGGGGAATCAGCCCCAGCATTTT
>few|TRBJ1-1|TRBV11-1|NA
CASSLSRGAGTEAFF
TGTGCCAGCAGCCTTTCACGGGGGGCTGGCACTGAAGCTTTCTTT
>many|TRBJ2-1|TRBV20-1|NA
CSVTTPGPYNEQFF
TGCAGTGTCACGACTCCGGGCCCCTACAATGAGCAGTTCTTC
>many|TRBJ1-5|TRBV6-2/TRBV6-3|NA
CASSRRQVNQPQHF
TGTGCCAGCAGTCGCCGACAAGTTAATCAGCCCCAGCATTTT
>many|TRBJ2-1|TRBV3-1|TRBD2
CASSHELAGTTYNEQFF
TGTGCCAGCAGCCACGAATTGGCCGGGACTACCTACAATGAGCAGTTCTTC
>many|TRBJ1-5|TRBV24-1|NA
CATSAPGHSNQPQHF
TGTGCCACCAGTGCCCCGGGACACTCCAATCAGCCCCAGCATTTT
>many|TRBJ2-3|TRBV10-3|TRBD2
CAITPSGGTDTQYF
TGTGCCATCACTCCTAGCGGGGGCACAGATACGCAGTATTTT
>few|TRBJ1-6|TRBV6-2/TRBV6-3|TRBD1
CASSRTHRQGSSYNSPLHF
TGTGCCAGCAGTCGCACCCACCGACAGGGGAGCTCCTATAATTCACCCCTCCACTTT